Following are 5 T cell receptor beta chains from one sample sequenced in a study of cytomegalovirus exposure and HLA in healthy donors. This PCR relied on a set of 60 Vbeta primers and 13 Jbeta primers. Some clones are missing from TCRdb's copy, which holds only in-frame ones; the method was immunoSEQ multiplex PCR. The sample holds approximately 140,000 clones, about 80% seen once. Material: PBMCs. The receptors come from a boy between 2 and 10 years old in good health and CMV-seronegative.

V and J are TRBV4-2 and TRBJ1-1; the D gene is possibly TRBD1 (6 bases). The CDR3 consists of 17 residues. V gave up 2 bases and J gave up 1 base, with 17 bases separating them. Germline CDR1 reads LGHNA; CDR2 reads YNFKEQ. In DNA, the CDR3 is TGTGCCAGCAGCCAACTTCGGACAGAGCTGGGGAACACTGAAGCTTTCTTT. Protein: CASSQLRTELGNTEAFF.

The chain has TRBV2 and TRBJ1-2; 8 positions agree with TRBD1. From germline, CDR1 is SNHLY and CDR2 FYNNEI. V lost 5 bases and J lost 0; bases outside the gene matches: 5. The CDR3 length is 15 residues. Here the CDR3 DNA reads TGTGCCAGCAGTCCCCGGGACAGGTCTAACTATGGCTACACCTTC. It yields the protein CASSPRDRSNYGYTF. The full variable domain, completed using reference TRBV2 and TRBJ1-2, is EPEVTQTPSHQVTQMGQEVILRCVPISNHLYFYWYRQILGQKVEFLVSFYNNEISEKSEIFDDQFSVERPDGSNFTLKIRSTKLEDSAMYFCASSPRDRSNYGYTFGSGTRLTVV.

This clone was observed a few times. CDR3 protein: CASSARDSRLGGYTF. The CDR3 nucleotides are TGTGCCAGCAGTGCCAGGGACAGTCGACTGGGTGGCTACACCTTC. The J gene is TRBJ1-2, the V gene TRBV2; 7 bases line up with TRBD1. Germline V gene sequence: CDR1 SNHLY, CDR2 FYNNEI. Unmatched junction bases numbered 12, after V lost 4 bases and J lost 7 bases. The length of the CDR3 is 15 residues.

A single count supports this clone. The chain carries TRBV2 and TRBJ2-2, with 16 bases lining up with TRBD2. The CDR3 loop spans 20 amino acids. V gave up 3 bases and J gave up 6 bases; unmatched junction bases: 13. Germline lookup yields CDR1 SNHLY and CDR2 FYNNEI. CDR3 protein: CASSEEMGLAGGQFSGELFF. The CDR3 bases are TGTGCCAGCAGTGAGGAGATGGGACTAGCGGGGGGGCAATTTTCCGGGGAGCTGTTTTTT.

The J gene is TRBJ2-3, the V gene TRBV7-3, with 10 bases lining up with TRBD2. The germline CDR1 and CDR2 sequences are SGHTA and FQGTGA. V shed 8 bases, J shed 1 base, and the junction held 3 bases outside the gene matches. The CDR3 totals 14 residues. The DNA for the CDR3 is TGTGCCAGCTCCCTAGCGGGGGGCACAGATACGCAGTATTTT. Translated: CASSLAGGTDTQYF.